The 2 T cell receptor beta chains presented below share a single source sample, sequenced in a study of T-cell reconstitution after alpha-beta-depleted transplantation in children. Molecular barcoding with unique molecular identifiers was used for the TCRbeta library. TCRdb independently ran MiXCR on the PCR reads; one entry per CDR3 protein. The sample carries tens of thousands of distinct CDR3 sequences, 5.5% to 7.5% recorded once. The sequences come from PBMCs from the stem cell graft donor, collected from the stem cell graft. The receptors shown here come from a human donor who donated a stem cell graft to a child with acute lymphoblastic leukemia.

This clonotype has just a few counts. The junction differs from germline at one of its ends, possibly a read error. The chain employs TRBV7-9 and TRBJ1-5; 8 bases line up with TRBD1. The CDR3 length is 17 residues. Germline V CDR1 and CDR2: SEHNR, FQNEAQ (reference sequence). The CDR3 DNA is TGTGCCAGCAGCCGCGCAGGGGGCCCCCTTAGCCATCAGCCCCAGCATTTT. Amino acid sequence: CASSRAGGPLSHQPQHF. Drawing the rest from reference TRBV7-9 and TRBJ1-5, the complete variable domain is DTGVSQNPRHKITKRGQNVTFRCDPISEHNRLYWYRQTLGQGPEFLTYFQNEAQLEKSRLLSDRFSAERPKGSFSTLEIQRTEQGDSAMYLCASSRAGGPLSHQPQHFGDGTRLSIL.

This clonotype was found many times. One end of the junction is discordant with germline, which a read error may explain. J is TRBJ1-2 and V is TRBV6-1; D might be TRBD1 (5 bases). The germline V gene has CDR1 MNHNS and CDR2 SASEGT. The CDR3 has 17 amino acids. The CDR3 DNA is TGTGCCAGCGGTGAAATCAGTAGAGACAGCCTTAACTATGGCTACACCTTC. Residues: CASGEISRDSLNYGYTF.